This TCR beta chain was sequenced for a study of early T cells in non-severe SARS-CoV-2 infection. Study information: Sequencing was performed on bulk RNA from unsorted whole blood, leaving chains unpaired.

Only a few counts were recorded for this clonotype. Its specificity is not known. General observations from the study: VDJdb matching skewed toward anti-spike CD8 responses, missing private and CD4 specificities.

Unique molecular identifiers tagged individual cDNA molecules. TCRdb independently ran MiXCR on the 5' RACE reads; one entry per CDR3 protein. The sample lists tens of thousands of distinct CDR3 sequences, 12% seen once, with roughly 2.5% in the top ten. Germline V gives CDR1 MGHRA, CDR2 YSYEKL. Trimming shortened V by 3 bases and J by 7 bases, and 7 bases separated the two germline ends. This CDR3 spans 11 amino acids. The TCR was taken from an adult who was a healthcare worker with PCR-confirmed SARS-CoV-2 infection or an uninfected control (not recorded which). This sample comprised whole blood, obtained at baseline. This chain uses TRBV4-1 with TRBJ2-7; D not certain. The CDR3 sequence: CASSQGLEQYF. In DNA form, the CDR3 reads TGCGCCAGCAGCCAGGGCTTAGAGCAGTACTTC.